The table lists the clone carrying this TCR beta chain with a count of one. What it binds is unknown. These data are taken from a study of T cell responses to AZD1222 COVID-19 vaccine. Study observations and caveats: Just a handful of people given AZD1222 tested seropositive at baseline. Spike regions recognized by vaccine-associated CD4 TCRs spanned the protein, led by 160-218 and 743-854. Once two AZD1222 doses were given, Spike-specific TCR breadth and depth went up.

The length of the CDR3 is 13 residues. CDR1 SGHNT and CDR2 YENEEA come from the germline V gene. Trimming removed 8 bases at V and 4 bases at J, with 13 bases between. The repertoire was sequenced with immunoSEQ multiplex PCR; TCRdb's copy has only in-frame clones and lacks some. The sample shows about 78,000 clones, 90% of them seen only once. The starting material was peripheral blood, obtained 28 days after the second AZD1222 dose. The chain has TRBV11-3 and TRBJ2-3; the D gene is possibly TRBD2 (6 bases). The TCR sequence derives from an adult who received the AZD1222 COVID-19 vaccine. This CDR3 reads CASGPPGADTQYF. The CDR3 DNA follows: TGTGCCAGCGGACCACCGGGGGCAGATACGCAGTATTTT. The full variable domain, in which reference TRBV11-3 and TRBJ2-3 provide the parts outside the CDR3, is EAGVVQSPRYKIIEKKQPVAFWCNPISGHNTLYWYLQNLGQGPELLIRYENEEAVDDSQLPKDRFSAERLKGVDSTLKIQPAELGDSAVYLCASGPPGADTQYFGPGTRLTVL.